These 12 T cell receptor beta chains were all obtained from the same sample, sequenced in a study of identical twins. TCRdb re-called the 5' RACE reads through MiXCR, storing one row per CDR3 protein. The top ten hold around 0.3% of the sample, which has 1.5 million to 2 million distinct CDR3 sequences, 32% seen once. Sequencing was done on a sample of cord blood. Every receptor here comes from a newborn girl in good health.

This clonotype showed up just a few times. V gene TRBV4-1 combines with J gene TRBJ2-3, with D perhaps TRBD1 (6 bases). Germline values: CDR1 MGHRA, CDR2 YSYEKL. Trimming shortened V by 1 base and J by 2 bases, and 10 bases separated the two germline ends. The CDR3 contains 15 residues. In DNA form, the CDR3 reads TGCGCCAGCAGCCAAGTGGGGGCTATCACAGATACGCAGTATTTT. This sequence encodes CASSQVGAITDTQYF.

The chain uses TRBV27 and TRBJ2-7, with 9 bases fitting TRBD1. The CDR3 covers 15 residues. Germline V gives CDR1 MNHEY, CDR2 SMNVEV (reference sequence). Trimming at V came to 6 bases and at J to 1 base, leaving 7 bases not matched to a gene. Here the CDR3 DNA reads TGTGCCAGCAGCCCCGACAGGGGGTGGTCCTACGAGCAGTACTTC. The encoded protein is CASSPDRGWSYEQYF.

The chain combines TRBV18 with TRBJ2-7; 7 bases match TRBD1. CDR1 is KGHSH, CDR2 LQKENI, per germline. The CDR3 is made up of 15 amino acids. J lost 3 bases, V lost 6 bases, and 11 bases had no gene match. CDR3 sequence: CASSPRQGSNYEQYF. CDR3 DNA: TGTGCCAGCTCGCCCAGACAGGGATCGAACTACGAGCAGTACTTC.

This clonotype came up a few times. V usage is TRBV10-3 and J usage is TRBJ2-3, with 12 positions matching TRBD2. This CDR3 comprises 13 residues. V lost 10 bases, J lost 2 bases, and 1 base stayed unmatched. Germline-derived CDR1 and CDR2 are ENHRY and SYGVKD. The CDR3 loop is CATSGGATDTQYF. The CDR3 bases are TGTGCCACTAGCGGGGGGGCCACAGATACGCAGTATTTT.

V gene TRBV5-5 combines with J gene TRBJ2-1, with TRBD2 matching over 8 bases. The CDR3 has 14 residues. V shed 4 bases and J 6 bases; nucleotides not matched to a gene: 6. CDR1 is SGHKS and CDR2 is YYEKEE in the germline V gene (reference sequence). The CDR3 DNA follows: TGTGCCAGCAGCCCGATAGCGGGAATCAATGAGCAGTTCTTC. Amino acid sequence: CASSPIAGINEQFF.

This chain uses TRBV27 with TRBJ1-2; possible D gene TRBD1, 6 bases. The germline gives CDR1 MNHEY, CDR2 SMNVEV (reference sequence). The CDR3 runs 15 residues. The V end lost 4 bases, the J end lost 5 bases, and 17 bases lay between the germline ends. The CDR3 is CASSYREEGGYGYTF. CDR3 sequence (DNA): TGTGCCAGCAGTTACAGGGAGGAAGGGGGTTATGGCTACACCTTC.

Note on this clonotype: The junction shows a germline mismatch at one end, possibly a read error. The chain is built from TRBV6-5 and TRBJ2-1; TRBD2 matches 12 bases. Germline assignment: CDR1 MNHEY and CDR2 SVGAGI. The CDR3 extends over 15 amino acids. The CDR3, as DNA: TGTGCCAGCAGCCTGACTAGCGGGAGTTACAATGAGCGGTTCTTC. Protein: CASSLTSGSYNERFF.

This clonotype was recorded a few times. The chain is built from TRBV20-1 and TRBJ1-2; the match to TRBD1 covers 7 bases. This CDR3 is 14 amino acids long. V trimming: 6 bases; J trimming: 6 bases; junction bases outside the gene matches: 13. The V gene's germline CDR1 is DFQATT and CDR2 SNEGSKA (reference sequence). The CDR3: CSAARQGGLDGYTF. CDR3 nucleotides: TGCAGTGCGGCTAGACAGGGAGGTTTGGATGGCTACACCTTC.

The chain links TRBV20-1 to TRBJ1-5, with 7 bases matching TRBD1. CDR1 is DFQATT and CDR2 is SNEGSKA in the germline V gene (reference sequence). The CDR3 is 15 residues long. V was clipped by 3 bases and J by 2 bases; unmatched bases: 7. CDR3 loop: CSARGTVLGNQPQHF. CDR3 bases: TGCAGTGCTAGGGGGACAGTTTTGGGCAATCAGCCCCAGCATTTT.

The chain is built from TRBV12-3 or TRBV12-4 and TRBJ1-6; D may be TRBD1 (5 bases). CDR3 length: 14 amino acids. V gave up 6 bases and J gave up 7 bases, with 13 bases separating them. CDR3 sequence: CASREGEDNSPLHF. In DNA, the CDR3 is TGTGCCAGCAGGGAAGGGGAAGACAATTCACCCCTCCACTTT.

The CDR3 DNA is TGCAGTGCTGGACTGCCTCAAGATACGCAGTATTTT. Protein product: CSAGLPQDTQYF. V usage is TRBV20-1 and J usage is TRBJ2-3, with D perhaps matching TRBD2 (5 bases). The CDR3 sequence is 12 residues long. CDR1 DFQATT and CDR2 SNEGSKA come from the germline V gene (reference sequence). V lost 5 bases and J 5 bases, leaving 11 bases between the germline ends.

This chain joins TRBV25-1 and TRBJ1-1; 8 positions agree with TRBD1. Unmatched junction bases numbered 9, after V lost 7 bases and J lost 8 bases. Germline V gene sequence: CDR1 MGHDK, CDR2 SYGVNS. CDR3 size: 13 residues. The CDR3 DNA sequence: TGTGCCAGCAAGGACTGGGGGGACAGGGAAGCTTTCTTT. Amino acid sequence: CASKDWGDREAFF.